The T cell receptor beta chain under discussion was sequenced for a study of CD8 T cells in ankylosing spondylitis (dated by TCRdb to 2016 to 2017). Background on the whole study: The study set out to find disease-linked TCR variants by profiling T cell receptor beta repertoires in ankylosing spondylitis patients and healthy donors. In total, the full study cohort was made up of 110 or so healthy donors and about two dozen ankylosing spondylitis patients. Peripheral blood was sampled, and synovial fluid was also collected from ankylosing spondylitis patients.

What the study reported, not specific to this receptor: Significant enrichment of the disease-linked clones was reported in matched synovial fluid samples from ankylosing spondylitis patients. Blood from ankylosing spondylitis patients appeared to be characterized by a TCR beta motif composed of roughly 8 highly homologous amino acid variants. Some motif variants were previously reported in synovial fluid and blood of reactive arthritis patients, suggesting common disease-initiation mechanisms. In peripheral blood, the disease-linked clones were found at relatively low frequencies and had a CD8+ phenotype.

This clonotype has at least ten counts. Its antigen remains unidentified. Base qualities were left out, and no much larger clone turns up one base away. CDR1 is given as MNHEY and CDR2 as SVGAGI, both from the germline V gene. V lost 6 bases and J lost 6 bases, and the count of bases not matched to a germline gene is 7. Reading from cysteine to phenylalanine, the CDR3 counts 14 amino acids. The entry retains the CDR3 DNA only, 42 bases that are in frame from base 1. Sequencing took place on an Illumina HiSeq 2500. Quantitative 5'-RACE with molecular barcodes was used to prepare TCR beta libraries. In the source study's methods: A new computational method, built on a probabilistic model of VDJ rearrangement, was used to identify disease-linked TCR variants. TCRdb reprocessing: public reads trimmed at Q25 with fastp, clones called with MiXCR, in-frame beta chains kept. Each entry merges the rows of one CDR3 protein and shows their most common DNA and genes. The V and J calls come from TCRdb's annotation, not from the publication. This sample holds 210,000 or so distinct CDR3 sequences; roughly 8% were observed only once. The ten most abundant clones make up around 5.1% of the sample.

This clonotype was obtained from a female donor with ankylosing spondylitis or in good health (not recorded which). The sequence links TRBV6-5 to TRBJ2-1, with 8 middle bases fitting TRBD1. Sequenced: blood, either unsorted or a sorted T cell fraction (not recorded which). The DNA is as follows: TGTGCCAGCAGACGCGGACAGGGTTTCAATGAGCAGTTCTTC. This sequence encodes CASRRGQGFNEQFF.